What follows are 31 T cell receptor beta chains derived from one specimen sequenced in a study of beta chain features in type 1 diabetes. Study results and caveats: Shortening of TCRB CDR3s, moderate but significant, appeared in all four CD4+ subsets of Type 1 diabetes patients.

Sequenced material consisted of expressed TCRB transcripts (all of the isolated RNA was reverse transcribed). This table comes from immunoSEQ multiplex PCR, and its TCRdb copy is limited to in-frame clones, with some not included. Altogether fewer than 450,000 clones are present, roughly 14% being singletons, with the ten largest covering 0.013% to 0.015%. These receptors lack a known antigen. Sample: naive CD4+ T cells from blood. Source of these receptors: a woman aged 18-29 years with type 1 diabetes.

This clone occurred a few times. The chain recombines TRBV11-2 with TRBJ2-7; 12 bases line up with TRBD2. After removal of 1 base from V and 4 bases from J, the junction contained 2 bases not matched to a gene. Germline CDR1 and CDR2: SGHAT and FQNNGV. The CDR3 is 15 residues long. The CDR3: CASSLGTSGDYEQYF. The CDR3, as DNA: TGTGCCAGCAGCTTAGGGACTAGCGGGGATTACGAGCAGTACTTC.

CDR3 sequence reads: CASSLGASGTYEQYF. CDR3 in DNA: TGTGCCAGCAGTTTAGGTGCTAGCGGGACCTACGAGCAGTACTTC. V usage is TRBV28 and J usage is TRBJ2-7, with 9 bases identical to TRBD2. The germline gives CDR1 MDHEN, CDR2 SYDVKM. The length of the CDR3 is 15 residues. J gave up 2 bases and V 2 bases, and 4 bases lay outside the gene matches.

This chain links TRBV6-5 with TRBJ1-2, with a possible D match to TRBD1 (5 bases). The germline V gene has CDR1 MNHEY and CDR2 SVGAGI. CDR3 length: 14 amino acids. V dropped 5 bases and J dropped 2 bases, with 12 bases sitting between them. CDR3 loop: CASSPRVLNYGYTF. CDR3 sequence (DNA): TGTGCCAGCAGTCCCAGGGTCCTGAACTATGGCTACACCTTC.

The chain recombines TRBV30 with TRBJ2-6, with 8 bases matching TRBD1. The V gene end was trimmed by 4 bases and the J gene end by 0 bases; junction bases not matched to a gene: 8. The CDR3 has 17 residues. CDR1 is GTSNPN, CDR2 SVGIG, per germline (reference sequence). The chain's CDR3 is CAWKGQGQHSGANVLTF. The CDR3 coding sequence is TGTGCCTGGAAAGGACAGGGCCAACACTCTGGGGCCAACGTCCTGACTTTC.

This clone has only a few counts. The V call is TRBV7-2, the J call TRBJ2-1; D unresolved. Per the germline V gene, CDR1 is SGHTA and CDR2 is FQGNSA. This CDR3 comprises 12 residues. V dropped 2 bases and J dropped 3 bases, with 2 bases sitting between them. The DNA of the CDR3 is TGTGCCAGCAGCTTATACTACAATGAGCAGTTCTTC. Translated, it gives CASSLYYNEQFF.

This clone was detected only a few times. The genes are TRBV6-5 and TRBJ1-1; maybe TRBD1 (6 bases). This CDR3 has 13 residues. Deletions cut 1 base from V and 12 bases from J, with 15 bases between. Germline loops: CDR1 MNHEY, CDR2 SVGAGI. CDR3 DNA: TGTGCCAGCAGTTACTATGTAGGGGGTAGGACTTTCTTT. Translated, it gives CASSYYVGGRTFF.

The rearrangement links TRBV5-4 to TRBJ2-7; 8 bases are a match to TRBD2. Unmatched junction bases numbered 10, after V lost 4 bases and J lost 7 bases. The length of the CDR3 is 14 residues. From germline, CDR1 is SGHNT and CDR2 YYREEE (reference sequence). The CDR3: CASSRSGSVTEQYV. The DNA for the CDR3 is TGTGCCAGCAGCAGAAGCGGGAGCGTAACGGAGCAGTACGTC.

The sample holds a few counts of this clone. The CDR3, as DNA: TGTGCCAGCAGCTTCAGGACTAGCGGGAGGTTCACAGATACGCAGTATTTT. Its translation is CASSFRTSGRFTDTQYF. The chain has TRBV7-8 and TRBJ2-3; 14 bases are shared with TRBD2. This CDR3 contains 17 residues. In germline, CDR1 is SGHVS, CDR2 FQNEAQ. The trim removed 3 bases at V and 2 bases at J, leaving 4 bases unmatched.

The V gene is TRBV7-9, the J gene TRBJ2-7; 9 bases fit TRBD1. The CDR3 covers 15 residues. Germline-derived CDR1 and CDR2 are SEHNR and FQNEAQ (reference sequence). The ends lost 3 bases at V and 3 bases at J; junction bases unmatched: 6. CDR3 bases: TGTGCCAGCAGCTTCTGGGGACAGGGTAGCTACGAGCAGTACTTC. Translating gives CASSFWGQGSYEQYF.

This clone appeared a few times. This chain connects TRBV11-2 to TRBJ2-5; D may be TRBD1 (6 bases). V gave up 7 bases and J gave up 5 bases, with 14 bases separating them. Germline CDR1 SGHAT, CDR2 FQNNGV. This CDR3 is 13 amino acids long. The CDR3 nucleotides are TGTGCCAGCAACCTACAGGGTAGTGAGACCCAGTACTTC. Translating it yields CASNLQGSETQYF.

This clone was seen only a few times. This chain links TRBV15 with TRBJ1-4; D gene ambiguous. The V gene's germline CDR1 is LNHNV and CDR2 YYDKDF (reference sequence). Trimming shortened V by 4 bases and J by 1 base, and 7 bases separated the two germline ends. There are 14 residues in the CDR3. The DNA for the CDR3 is TGTGCCACCAGCAAACAGCTAACTAATGAAAAACTGTTTTTT. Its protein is CATSKQLTNEKLFF. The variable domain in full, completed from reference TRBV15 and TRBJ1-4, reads DAMVIQNPRYQVTQFGKPVTLSCSQTLNHNVMYWYQQKSSQAPKLLFHYYDKDFNNEADTPDNFQSRRPNTSFCFLDIRSPGLGDTAMYLCATSKQLTNEKLFFGSGTQLSVL.

The CDR3 spells CASSQGYNLKAFF. CDR3 DNA: TGCGCCAGCAGCCAAGGGTACAATTTGAAGGCTTTCTTT. The rearrangement joins TRBV4-1 to TRBJ1-1; D gene ambiguous. This CDR3 is 13 amino acids long. The germline gives CDR1 MGHRA, CDR2 YSYEKL. The V gene lost 1 base and the J gene lost 11 bases, with 14 bases spanning the gap.

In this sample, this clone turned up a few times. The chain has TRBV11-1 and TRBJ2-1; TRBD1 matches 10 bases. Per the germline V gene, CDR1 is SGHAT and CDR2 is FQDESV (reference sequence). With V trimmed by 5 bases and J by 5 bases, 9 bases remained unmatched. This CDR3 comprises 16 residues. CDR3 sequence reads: CASSDRDRGHNNEQFF. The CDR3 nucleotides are TGTGCCAGCAGCGACCGAGACAGGGGGCACAACAATGAGCAGTTCTTC.

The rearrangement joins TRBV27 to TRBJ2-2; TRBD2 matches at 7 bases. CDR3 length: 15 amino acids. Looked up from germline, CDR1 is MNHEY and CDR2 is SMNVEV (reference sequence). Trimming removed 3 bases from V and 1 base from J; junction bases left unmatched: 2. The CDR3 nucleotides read TGTGCCAGCAGTTTCCAGCGGGGGAACACCGGGGAGCTGTTTTTT. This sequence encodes CASSFQRGNTGELFF.

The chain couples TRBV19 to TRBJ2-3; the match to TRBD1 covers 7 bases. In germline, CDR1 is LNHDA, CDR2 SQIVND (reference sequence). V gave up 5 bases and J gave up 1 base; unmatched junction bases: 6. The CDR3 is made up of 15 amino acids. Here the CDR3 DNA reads TGTGCCAGTAGTCTGGCAGGGGGAGGCACAGATACGCAGTATTTT. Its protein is CASSLAGGGTDTQYF. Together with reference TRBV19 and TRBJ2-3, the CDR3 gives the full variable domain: DGGITQSPKYLFRKEGQNVTLSCEQNLNHDAMYWYRQDPGQGLRLIYYSQIVNDFQKGDIAEGYSVSREKKESFPLTVTSAQKNPTAFYLCASSLAGGGTDTQYFGPGTRLTVL.

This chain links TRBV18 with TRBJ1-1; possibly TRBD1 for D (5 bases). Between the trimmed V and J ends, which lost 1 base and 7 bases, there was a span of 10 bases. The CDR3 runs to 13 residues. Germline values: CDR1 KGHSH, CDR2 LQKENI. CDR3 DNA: TGTGCCAGCTCACCACAGGGGTTGGGTGAAGCTTTCTTT. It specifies CASSPQGLGEAFF.

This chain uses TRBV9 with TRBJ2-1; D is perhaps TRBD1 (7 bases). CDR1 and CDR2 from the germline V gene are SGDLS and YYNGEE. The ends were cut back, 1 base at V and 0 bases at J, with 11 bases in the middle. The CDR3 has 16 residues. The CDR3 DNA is TGTGCCAGCAGCGTAAGGGGGGACAGCTCCTACAATGAGCAGTTCTTC. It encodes CASSVRGDSSYNEQFF.

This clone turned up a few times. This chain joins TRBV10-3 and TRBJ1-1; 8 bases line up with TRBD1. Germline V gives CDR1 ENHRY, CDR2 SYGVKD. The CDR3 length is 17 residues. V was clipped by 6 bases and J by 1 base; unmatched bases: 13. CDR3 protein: CAISRQGSRTGNTEAFF. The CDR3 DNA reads TGTGCCATCAGCCGACAGGGGAGTCGGACGGGGAACACTGAAGCTTTCTTT.

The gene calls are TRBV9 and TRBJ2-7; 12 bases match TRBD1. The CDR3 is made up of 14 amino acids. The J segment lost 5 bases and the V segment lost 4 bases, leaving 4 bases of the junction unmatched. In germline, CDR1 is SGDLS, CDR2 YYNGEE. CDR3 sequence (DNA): TGTGCCAGCAGCCCGGGACAGGGGGCGAACGAGCAGTACTTC. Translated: CASSPGQGANEQYF.

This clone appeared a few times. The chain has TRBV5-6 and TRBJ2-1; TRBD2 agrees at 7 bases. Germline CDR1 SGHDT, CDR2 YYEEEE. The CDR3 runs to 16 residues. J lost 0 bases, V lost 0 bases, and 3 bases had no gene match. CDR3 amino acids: CASSLASGNSYNEQFF. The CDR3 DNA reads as TGTGCCAGCAGCTTGGCGAGCGGGAACTCCTACAATGAGCAGTTCTTC.

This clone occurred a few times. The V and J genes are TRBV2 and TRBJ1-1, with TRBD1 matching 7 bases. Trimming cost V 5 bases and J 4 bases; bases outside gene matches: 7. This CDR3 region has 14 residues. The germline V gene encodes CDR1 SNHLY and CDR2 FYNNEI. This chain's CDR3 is CASSLQPGGTEAFF. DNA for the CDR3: TGTGCCAGCAGTCTTCAGCCAGGGGGCACTGAAGCTTTCTTT.

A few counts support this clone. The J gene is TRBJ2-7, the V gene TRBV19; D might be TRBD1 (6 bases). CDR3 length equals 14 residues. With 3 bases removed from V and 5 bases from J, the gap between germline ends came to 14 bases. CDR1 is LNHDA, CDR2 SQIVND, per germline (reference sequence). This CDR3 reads CASSMMGADNEQYF. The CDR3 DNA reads TGTGCCAGTAGTATGATGGGGGCGGACAACGAGCAGTACTTC.

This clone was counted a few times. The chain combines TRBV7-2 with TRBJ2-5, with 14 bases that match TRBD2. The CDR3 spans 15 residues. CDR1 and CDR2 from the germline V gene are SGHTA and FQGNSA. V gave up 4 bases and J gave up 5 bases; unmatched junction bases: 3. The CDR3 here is CASSSGLAGVETQYF. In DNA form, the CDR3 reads TGTGCCAGCAGCTCGGGACTAGCGGGAGTCGAGACCCAGTACTTC.

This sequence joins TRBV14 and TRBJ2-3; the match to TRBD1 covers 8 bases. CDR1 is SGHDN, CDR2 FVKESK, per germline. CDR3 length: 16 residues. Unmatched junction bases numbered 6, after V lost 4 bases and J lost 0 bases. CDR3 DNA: TGTGCCAGCAGCCCTGGACAGGGATTCAGCACAGATACGCAGTATTTT. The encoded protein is CASSPGQGFSTDTQYF.

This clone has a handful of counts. In DNA form, the CDR3 reads TGTGCCAGCAGCGCGGACGGAGGGATGGAGACCCAGTACTTC. It yields the protein CASSADGGMETQYF. The chain employs TRBV2 and TRBJ2-5, with D possibly being TRBD2 (6 bases). CDR3 size: 14 residues. CDR1 and CDR2 from the germline V gene are SNHLY and FYNNEI. Trimming pared 6 bases from V and 5 bases from J, leaving 16 bases between.

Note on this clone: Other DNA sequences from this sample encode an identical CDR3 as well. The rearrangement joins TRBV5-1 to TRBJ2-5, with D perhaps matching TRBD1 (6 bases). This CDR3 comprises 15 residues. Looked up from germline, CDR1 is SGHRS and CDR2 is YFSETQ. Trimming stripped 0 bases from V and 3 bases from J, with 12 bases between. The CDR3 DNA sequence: TGCGCCAGCAGCTTGGCGGCAGGGGTGGAAGAGACCCAGTACTTC. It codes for CASSLAAGVEETQYF.

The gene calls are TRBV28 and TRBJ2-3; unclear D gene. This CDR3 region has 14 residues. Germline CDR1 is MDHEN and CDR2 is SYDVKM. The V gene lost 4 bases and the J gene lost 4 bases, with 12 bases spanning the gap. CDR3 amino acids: CASSSGVEADTQYF. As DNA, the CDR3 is TGTGCCAGCAGTTCCGGCGTTGAGGCAGATACGCAGTATTTT. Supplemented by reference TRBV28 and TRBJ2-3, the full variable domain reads DVKVTQSSRYLVKRTGEKVFLECVQDMDHENMFWYRQDPGLGLRLIYFSYDVKMKEKGDIPEGYSVSREKKERFSLILESASTNQTSMYLCASSSGVEADTQYFGPGTRLTVL.

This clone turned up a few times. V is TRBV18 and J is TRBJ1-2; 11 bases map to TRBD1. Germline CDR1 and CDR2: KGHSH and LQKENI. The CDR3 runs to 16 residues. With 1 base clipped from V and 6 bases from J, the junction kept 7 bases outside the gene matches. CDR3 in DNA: TGTGCCAGCTCACCACTCGGACAGGGGGCCGTAGATGGCTACACCTTC. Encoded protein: CASSPLGQGAVDGYTF.

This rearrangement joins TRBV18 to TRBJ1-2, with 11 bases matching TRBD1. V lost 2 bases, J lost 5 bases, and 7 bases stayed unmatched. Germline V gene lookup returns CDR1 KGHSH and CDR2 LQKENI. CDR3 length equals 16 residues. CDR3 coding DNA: TGTGCCAGCTCACCAAACGCGGGACAGGGGGGATATGGCTACACCTTC. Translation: CASSPNAGQGGYGYTF.

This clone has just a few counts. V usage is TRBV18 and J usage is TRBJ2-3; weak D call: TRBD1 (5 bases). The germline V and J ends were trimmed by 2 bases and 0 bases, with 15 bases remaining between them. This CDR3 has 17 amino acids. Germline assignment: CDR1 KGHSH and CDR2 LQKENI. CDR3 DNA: TGTGCCAGCTCACCAAACCAGGGCGGAGCTAGCACAGATACGCAGTATTTT. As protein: CASSPNQGGASTDTQYF.

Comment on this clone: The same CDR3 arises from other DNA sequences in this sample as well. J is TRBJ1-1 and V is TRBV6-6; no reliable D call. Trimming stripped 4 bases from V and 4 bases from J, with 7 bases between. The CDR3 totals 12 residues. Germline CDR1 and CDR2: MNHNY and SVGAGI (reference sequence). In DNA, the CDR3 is TGTGCCAGCAGTTCCCGGGGCACTGAAGCTTTCTTT. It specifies CASSSRGTEAFF.